One sample yielded the 10 T cell receptor beta chains listed below, sequenced in a study of molecular identifiers for immune sequencing clone quantification. TCRdb ran MiXCR on the PCR reads and lists one entry per CDR3 protein. This table has over 550,000 distinct CDR3 sequences, 25% appearing once. Sequencing was performed on naive CD8+ T cells from blood, with Jurkat cell RNA spiked in. Subset denoted: FACS-sorted CD8+CD4-CCR7+CD45RA+ naive T cells. All receptors come from a human donor in good health. Some libraries in this study had Jurkat cell RNA spiked in.

This clonotype was counted at least ten times. V usage is TRBV30 and J usage is TRBJ1-1, with D hard to call. This CDR3 is 14 amino acids long. Germline CDR1 GTSNPN, CDR2 SVGIG (reference sequence). Trimming removed 5 bases from V and 5 bases from J, with 18 bases in between. CDR3 nucleotide sequence: TGTGCCTGGGGGGTACGGCAAATGAGTACTGAAGCTTTCTTT. This encodes CAWGVRQMSTEAFF.

The rearrangement uses TRBV4-2 and TRBJ2-1; D is unresolved. Germline assignment: CDR1 LGHNA and CDR2 YNFKEQ. The CDR3 spans 14 residues. Trimming pared 6 bases from V and 4 bases from J, leaving 13 bases between. As DNA, the CDR3 is TGTGCCAGCAGATACCTCTCGCCTTACAATGAGCAGTTCTTC. Its protein is CASRYLSPYNEQFF.

The V call is TRBV6-6, the J call TRBJ2-1, with TRBD2 matching over 9 bases. Per the germline V gene, CDR1 is MNHNY and CDR2 is SVGAGI (reference sequence). The CDR3 runs 15 residues. V shed 8 bases, J shed 4 bases, and the junction held 9 bases outside the gene matches. This chain's CDR3 is CASSREGLDYNEQFF. CDR3 DNA sequence: TGTGCCAGCTCGCGGGAGGGCCTAGATTACAATGAGCAGTTCTTC.

This clonotype was counted once. This chain uses TRBV4-1 with TRBJ1-1; no firm D call. Germline-derived CDR1 and CDR2 are MGHRA and YSYEKL. Between the trimmed V and J ends, which lost 5 bases and 7 bases, there was a span of 8 bases. CDR3 length equals 11 residues. In nucleotides, the CDR3 is TGCGCCAGCAGCGGTCGCAGTGAAGCTTTCTTT. Translated, it gives CASSGRSEAFF.

This clonotype was recorded at least ten times. The CDR3 loop reads CSVHQGGSEQYF. The CDR3, as DNA: TGCAGCGTCCACCAAGGGGGGAGCGAGCAGTACTTC. This sequence joins TRBV29-1 and TRBJ2-7; D might be TRBD1 or TRBD2, each matching 6 bases. Germline CDR1 and CDR2: SQVTM and ANQGSEA. The CDR3 spans 12 residues. V was trimmed by 6 bases and J by 6 bases, leaving 15 bases between them.

The V call is TRBV12-5, the J call TRBJ2-1; 7 bases agree with TRBD2. Germline CDR1 reads LGHNT; CDR2 reads FRNRAP. The CDR3 runs 15 residues. V shed 7 bases, J shed 6 bases, and the junction held 12 bases outside the gene matches. The chain's CDR3 is CASAMTSLMGNEQFF. CDR3 nucleotides: TGTGCTAGTGCAATGACTAGCCTAATGGGCAATGAGCAGTTCTTC.

A few counts support this clonotype. The rearrangement joins TRBV2 to TRBJ1-5; no firm D call. The germline V gene encodes CDR1 SNHLY and CDR2 FYNNEI. The V gene lost 3 bases and the J gene lost 2 bases, with 14 bases spanning the gap. This CDR3 spans 16 amino acids. The CDR3 DNA follows: TGTGCCAGCAGTGAGATAGGAGGCGGGGGCAATCAGCCCCAGCATTTT. Translation gives CASSEIGGGGNQPQHF.

This clonotype occurred many times. The gene calls are TRBV20-1 and TRBJ2-3; TRBD1 is a possible D gene (5 bases). Trimming removed 0 bases from V and 5 bases from J, with 9 bases in between. The CDR3 is 13 amino acids. In germline, CDR1 is DFQATT, CDR2 SNEGSKA (reference sequence). In DNA, the CDR3 is TGCAGTGCTAGAGATACCAGGGTAGATACGCAGTATTTT. Protein sequence: CSARDTRVDTQYF.

Concerning this clonotype: A much larger clone lies one base from this, so it may be a read error. The rearrangement links TRBV4-3 to TRBJ2-7; 9 bases map to TRBD1. V trimming: 2 bases; J trimming: 5 bases; junction bases outside the gene matches: 7. Germline-derived CDR1 and CDR2 are LGHNA and YSLEER. The CDR3 length is 15 residues. In DNA, the CDR3 is TGCGCCAGCAGCCAATCCCCCGGGACAGGGCACGAGCAGTACTTC. Its protein is CASSQSPGTGHEQYF.

The sample holds a few counts of this clonotype. The chain employs TRBV4-3 and TRBJ2-5; TRBD2 agrees at 8 bases. The J segment lost 6 bases and the V segment lost 7 bases, leaving 10 bases of the junction unmatched. The CDR3 runs to 14 residues. From germline, CDR1 is LGHNA and CDR2 YSLEER. CDR3 protein: CASNRERTSQTQYF. The CDR3 DNA sequence: TGCGCCAGCAACCGCGAGAGGACTAGCCAGACCCAGTACTTC.